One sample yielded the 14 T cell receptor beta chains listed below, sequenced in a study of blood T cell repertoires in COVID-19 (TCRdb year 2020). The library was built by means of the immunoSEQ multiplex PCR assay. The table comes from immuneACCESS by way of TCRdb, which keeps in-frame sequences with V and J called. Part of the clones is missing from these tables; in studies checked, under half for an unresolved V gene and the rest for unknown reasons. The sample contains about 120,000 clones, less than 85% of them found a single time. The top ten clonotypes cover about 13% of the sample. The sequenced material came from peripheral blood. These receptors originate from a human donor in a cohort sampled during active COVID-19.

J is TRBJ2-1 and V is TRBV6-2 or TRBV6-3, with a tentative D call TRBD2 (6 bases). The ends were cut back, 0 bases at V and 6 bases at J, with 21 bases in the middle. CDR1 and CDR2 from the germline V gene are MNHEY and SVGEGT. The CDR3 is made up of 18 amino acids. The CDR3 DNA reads TGTGCCAGCAGTTACTCGGGAGGCTCCTTCACCTCGGGCAATGAGCAGTTCTTC. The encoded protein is CASSYSGGSFTSGNEQFF.

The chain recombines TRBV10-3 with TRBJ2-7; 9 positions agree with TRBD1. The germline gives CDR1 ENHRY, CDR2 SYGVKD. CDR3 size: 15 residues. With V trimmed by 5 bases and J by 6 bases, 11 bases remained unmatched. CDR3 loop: CAISQTGQGRGEQYF. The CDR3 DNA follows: TGTGCCATCAGTCAAACGGGACAGGGACGCGGCGAGCAGTACTTC.

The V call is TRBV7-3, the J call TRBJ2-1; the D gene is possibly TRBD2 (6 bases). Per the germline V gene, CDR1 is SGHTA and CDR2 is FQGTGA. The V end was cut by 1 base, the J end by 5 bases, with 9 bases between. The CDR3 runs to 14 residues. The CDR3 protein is CASSLSGANNEQFF. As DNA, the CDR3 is TGTGCCAGCAGCTTAAGCGGGGCAAACAATGAGCAGTTCTTC.

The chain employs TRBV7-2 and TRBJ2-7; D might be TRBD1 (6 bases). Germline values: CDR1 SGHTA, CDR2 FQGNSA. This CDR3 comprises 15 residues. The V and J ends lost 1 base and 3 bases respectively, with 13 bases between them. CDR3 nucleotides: TGTGCCAGCAGCTTAGAGAGGACAGTCCTCTACGAGCAGTACTTC. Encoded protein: CASSLERTVLYEQYF.

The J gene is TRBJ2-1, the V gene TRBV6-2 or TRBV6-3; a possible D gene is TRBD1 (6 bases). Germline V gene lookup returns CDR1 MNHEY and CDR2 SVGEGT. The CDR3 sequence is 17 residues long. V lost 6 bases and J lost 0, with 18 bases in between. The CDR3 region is CASSRDPGTPSYNEQFF. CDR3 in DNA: TGTGCCAGCAGCCGCGATCCCGGGACACCCTCCTACAATGAGCAGTTCTTC.

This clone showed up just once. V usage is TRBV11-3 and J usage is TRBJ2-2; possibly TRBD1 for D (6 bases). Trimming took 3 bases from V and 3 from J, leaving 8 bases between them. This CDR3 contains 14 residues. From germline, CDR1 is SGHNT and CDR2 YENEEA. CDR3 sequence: CASSFSGDTGELFF. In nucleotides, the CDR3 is TGTGCCAGCAGCTTTTCAGGGGACACCGGGGAGCTGTTTTTT.

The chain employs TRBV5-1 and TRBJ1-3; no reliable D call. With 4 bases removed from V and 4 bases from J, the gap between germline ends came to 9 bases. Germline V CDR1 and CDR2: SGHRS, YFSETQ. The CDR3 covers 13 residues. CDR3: CASSPLRGNTIYF. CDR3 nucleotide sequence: TGCGCCAGCAGCCCGTTGAGAGGAAACACCATATATTTT.

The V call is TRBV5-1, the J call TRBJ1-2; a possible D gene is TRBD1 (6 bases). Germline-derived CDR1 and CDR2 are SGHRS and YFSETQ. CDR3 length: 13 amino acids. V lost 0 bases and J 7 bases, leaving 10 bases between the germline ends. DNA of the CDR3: TGCGCCAGCAGCTTGGCGGGGGGCGGTGGCTACACCTTC. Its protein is CASSLAGGGGYTF.

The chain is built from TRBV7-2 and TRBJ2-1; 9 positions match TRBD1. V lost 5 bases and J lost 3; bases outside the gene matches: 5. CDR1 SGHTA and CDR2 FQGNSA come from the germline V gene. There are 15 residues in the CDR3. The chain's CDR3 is CASSRDRALYNEQFF. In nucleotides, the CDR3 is TGTGCCAGCAGCAGGGACAGGGCCCTCTACAATGAGCAGTTCTTC.

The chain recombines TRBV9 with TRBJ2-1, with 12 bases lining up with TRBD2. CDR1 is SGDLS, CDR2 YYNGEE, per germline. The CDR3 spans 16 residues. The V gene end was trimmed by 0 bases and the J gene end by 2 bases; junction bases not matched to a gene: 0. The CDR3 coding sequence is TGTGCCAGCAGCGTAGGACTAGCGGGGGCCTACAATGAGCAGTTCTTC. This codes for CASSVGLAGAYNEQFF.

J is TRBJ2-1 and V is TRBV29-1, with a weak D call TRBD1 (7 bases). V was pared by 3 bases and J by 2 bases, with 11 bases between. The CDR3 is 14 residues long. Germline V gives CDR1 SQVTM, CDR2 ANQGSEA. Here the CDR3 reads CSVETGRTYNEQFF. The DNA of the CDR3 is TGCAGCGTTGAGACAGGGAGGACCTACAATGAGCAGTTCTTC.

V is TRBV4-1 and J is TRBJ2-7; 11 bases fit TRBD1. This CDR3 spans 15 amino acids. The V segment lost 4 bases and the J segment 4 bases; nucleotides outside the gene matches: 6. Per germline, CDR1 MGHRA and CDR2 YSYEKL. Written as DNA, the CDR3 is TGCGCCAGCAGCCGCGGGGGACAGGGGGGTTACGAGCAGTACTTC. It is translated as CASSRGGQGGYEQYF.

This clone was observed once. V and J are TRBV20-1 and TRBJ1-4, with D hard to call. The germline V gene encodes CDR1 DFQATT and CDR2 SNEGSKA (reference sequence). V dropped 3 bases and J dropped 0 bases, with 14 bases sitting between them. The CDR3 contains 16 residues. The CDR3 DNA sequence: TGCAGTGCTAGTGGGTCAACAGTTGCAACTAATGAAAAACTGTTTTTT. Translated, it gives CSASGSTVATNEKLFF.

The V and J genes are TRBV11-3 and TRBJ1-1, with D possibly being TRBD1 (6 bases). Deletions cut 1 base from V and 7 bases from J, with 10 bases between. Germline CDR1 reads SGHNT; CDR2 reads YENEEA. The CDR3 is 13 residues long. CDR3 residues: CASSLGGGGEAFF. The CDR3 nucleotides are TGTGCCAGCAGCTTAGGGGGAGGGGGTGAAGCTTTCTTT. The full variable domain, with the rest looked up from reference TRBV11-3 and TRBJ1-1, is EAGVVQSPRYKIIEKKQPVAFWCNPISGHNTLYWYLQNLGQGPELLIRYENEEAVDDSQLPKDRFSAERLKGVDSTLKIQPAELGDSAVYLCASSLGGGGEAFFGQGTRLTVV.